The sequence of this TCR beta chain was determined in a study of beta chain features in type 1 diabetes. CDR1 is DFQATT, CDR2 SNEGSKA, per germline (reference sequence). Trimming stripped 4 bases from V and 7 bases from J, with 10 bases between. CDR3 size: 11 residues. Expressed TCRB transcripts got sequenced, as all isolated RNA was reverse transcribed. The method was immunoSEQ multiplex PCR; TCRdb's version includes in-frame clones alone and lacks a portion of them. Here the sample spans nearly 350,000 clones, approximately 8.2% being singletons. V usage is TRBV20-1 and J usage is TRBJ1-1, with D possibly being TRBD1 (5 bases). The sequence was collected from a woman under 30 in good health. The sequenced material came from central memory CD4+ T cells from blood. CDR3 DNA: TGCAGTGCTAACCCGGACATTGAAGCTTTCTTT. It codes for CSANPDIEAFF.